This T cell receptor (beta chain) was documented in a study of T-cell reconstitution after alpha-beta-depleted transplantation in children. Points from the study as a whole: After transplant, high TCRbeta diversity at day 60 in some patients arose from surviving recipient T cells and thymic progenitors. Reportedly, only several hundred clones from non-depleted graft cells drove alpha-beta T-cell counts at about two months.

This clonotype was picked up a small number of times. Its antigen is still unknown. V trimming: 4 bases; J trimming: 4 bases; junction bases outside the gene matches: 11. The length of the CDR3 is 17 residues. TCRbeta library preparation incorporated unique molecular identifiers. TCRdb re-called the PCR reads through MiXCR, storing one row per CDR3 protein. The sample lists hundreds of thousands of distinct CDR3 sequences; roughly 13% were seen once. Sample: PBMCs, taken before TCRalphabeta/CD19-depleted stem cell transplant. The chain employs TRBV12-3 or TRBV12-4 and TRBJ2-2; 8 nucleotides align to TRBD1. The receptor comes from a girl aged 2 to 9 with congenital amegakaryocytic thrombocytopenia, due to receive a stem cell transplant. The CDR3 nucleotides are TGTGCCAGCAGTTCCCTACCTGGGACAGGTTTCACCGGGGAGCTGTTTTTT. Its protein product is CASSSLPGTGFTGELFF.